What follows describes a single T cell receptor beta chain. Its specificity is not known. These data originate in a study of cytomegalovirus exposure and HLA in healthy donors. Whole-study findings and limits: A missense variant in DCLRE1C was later tied to TCR beta V- and J-gene trimming. Later, an analysis found that common viral pathogens appeared to be linked with several of the most significant clusters.

The PCR ran on 60 Vbeta and 13 Jbeta primers. The method was immunoSEQ multiplex PCR; TCRdb's version includes in-frame clones alone and lacks a portion of them. This listing includes some 120,000 clones. The CDR3 has 14 amino acids. The V gene end was trimmed by 7 bases and the J gene end by 9 bases; junction bases not matched to a gene: 8. Germline lookup yields CDR1 MRHNA and CDR2 SNTAGT. This clonotype originated in a man between 18 and 29 years old in good health and CMV-seronegative. The material sequenced was PBMCs. The rearrangement links TRBV6-4 to TRBJ2-1; 11 bases agree with TRBD2. The CDR3 reads CASTQLAGAGEQFF. CDR3 nucleotides: TGTGCCAGCACCCAACTAGCGGGAGCCGGTGAGCAGTTCTTC.